This T cell receptor (beta chain) is from a study of control samples from healthy donors and cancer patients. Produced via immunoSEQ multiplex PCR; TCRdb's table is partial and in-frame only. The data show 350,000 to 450,000 clones, with 90% seen just once and about 6.3% held by the top ten. Germline V gene data show CDR1 as SGHKS and CDR2 as YYEKEE (reference sequence). The CDR3 is 15 amino acids. Unmatched junction bases numbered 9, after V lost 4 bases and J lost 3 bases. J is TRBJ1-1 and V is TRBV5-5; 7 bases fit TRBD1. The TCR was taken from a man aged 35-49 years with head and neck cancer. The sample comprised PBMCs. As DNA, the CDR3 is TGTGCCAGCAGCATATACAGGGGCGCCGACACTGAAGCTTTCTTT. This encodes CASSIYRGADTEAFF.